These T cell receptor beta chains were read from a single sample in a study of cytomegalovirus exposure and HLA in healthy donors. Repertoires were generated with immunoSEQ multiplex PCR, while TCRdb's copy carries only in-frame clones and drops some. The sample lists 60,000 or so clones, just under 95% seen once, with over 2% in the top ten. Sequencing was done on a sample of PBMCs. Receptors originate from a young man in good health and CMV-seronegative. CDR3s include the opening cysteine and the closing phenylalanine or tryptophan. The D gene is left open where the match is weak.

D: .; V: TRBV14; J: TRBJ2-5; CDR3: CASSQLSGLPYQETQYF
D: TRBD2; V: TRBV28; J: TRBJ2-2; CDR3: CASSSGLAGNTGELFF
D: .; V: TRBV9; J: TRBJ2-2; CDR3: CASSDLPGADITGELFF
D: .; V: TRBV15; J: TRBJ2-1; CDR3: CATSRDRGLHEQFF
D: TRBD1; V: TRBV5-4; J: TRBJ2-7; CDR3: CATRQGLTYEQYF
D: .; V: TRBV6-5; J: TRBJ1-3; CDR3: CATGILSGNTIYF
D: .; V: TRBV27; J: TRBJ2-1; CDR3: CASSLYGLQLDTNEQFF
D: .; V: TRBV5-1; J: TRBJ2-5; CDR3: CASSVSGTQKETQYF
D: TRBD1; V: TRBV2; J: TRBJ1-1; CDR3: CASSRQGLTTEAFF
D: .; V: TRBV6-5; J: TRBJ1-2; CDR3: CASSYLDRPYGYTF
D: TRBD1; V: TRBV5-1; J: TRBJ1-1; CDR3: CASKTGSDTEAFF
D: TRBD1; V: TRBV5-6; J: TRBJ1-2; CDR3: CASSFIPGQGAGYTF
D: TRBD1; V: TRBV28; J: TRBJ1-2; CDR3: CASSPDRVYGYTF
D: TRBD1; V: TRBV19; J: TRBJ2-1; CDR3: CASSIEDRGYNEQFF
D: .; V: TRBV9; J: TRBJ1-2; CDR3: CASSVNSDGGYTF
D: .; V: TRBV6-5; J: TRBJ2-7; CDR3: CASFAGRTYEQYF
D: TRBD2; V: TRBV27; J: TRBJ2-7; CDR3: CASSWTSGSEQYF
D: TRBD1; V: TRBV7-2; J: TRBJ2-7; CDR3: CASSPARDSSYEQYF
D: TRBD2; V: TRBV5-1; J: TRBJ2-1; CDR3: CASSPTGTSGYNEQFF
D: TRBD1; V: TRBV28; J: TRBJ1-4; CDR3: CASSSLKDRGPSLNEKLFF
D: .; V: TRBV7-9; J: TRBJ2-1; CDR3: CASNGGPPGEQFF
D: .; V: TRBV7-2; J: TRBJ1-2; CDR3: CASSLDGPGANYGYTF
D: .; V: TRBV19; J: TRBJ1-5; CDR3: CASSMVATNQPQHF
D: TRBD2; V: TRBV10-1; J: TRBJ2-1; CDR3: CASNLAGEGSYNEQFF
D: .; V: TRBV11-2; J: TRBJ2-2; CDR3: CASSFSTGELFF
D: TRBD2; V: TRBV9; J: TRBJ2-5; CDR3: CASSVGVAGDLGETQYF
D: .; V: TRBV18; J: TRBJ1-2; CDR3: CASSPGQDIYGYTF
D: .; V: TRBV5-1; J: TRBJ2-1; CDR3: CASREGEGYNEQFF
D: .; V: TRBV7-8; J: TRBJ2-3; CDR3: CASSFGADTQYF
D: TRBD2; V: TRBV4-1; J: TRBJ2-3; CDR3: CASSHPGLATDTQYF
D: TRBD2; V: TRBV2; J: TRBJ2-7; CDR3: CASVTGTSGYEQYF
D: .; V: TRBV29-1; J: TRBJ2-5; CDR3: CSVLDNQETQYF
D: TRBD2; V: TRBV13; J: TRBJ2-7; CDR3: CASSPGLAREQYF
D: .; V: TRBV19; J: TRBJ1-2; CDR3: CASTPGGTYGYTF
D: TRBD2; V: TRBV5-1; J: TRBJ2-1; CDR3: CASSSSGRGSNEQFF
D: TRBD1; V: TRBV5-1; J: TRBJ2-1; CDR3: CASRKGANNEQFF
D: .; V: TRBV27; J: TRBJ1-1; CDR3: CASPPEGTPNTEAFF
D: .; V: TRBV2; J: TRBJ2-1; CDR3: CASSGPGGPVNEQFF
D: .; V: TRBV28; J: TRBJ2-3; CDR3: CASSSRRASSTDTQYF
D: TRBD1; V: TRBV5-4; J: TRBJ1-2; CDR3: CASSHGTGKTYGYTF
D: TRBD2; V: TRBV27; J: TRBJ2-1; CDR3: CASSSVAGGPYEQFF
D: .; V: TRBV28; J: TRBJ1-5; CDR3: CASSLSAGFSNQPQHF
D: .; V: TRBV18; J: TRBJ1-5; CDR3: CASSPGREWPQHF
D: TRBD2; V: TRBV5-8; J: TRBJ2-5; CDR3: CASSLAGGGSQETQYF
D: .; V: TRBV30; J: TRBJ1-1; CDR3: CAWSGQLNTEAFF
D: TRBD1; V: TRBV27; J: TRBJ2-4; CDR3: CASSTWTGENIQYF
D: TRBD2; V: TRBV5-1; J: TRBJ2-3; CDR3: CASSFGSGSKDTQYF
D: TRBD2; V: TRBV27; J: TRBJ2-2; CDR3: CASSSLAGVGTGELFF
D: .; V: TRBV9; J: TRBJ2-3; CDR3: CASSVEAPGGTQYF